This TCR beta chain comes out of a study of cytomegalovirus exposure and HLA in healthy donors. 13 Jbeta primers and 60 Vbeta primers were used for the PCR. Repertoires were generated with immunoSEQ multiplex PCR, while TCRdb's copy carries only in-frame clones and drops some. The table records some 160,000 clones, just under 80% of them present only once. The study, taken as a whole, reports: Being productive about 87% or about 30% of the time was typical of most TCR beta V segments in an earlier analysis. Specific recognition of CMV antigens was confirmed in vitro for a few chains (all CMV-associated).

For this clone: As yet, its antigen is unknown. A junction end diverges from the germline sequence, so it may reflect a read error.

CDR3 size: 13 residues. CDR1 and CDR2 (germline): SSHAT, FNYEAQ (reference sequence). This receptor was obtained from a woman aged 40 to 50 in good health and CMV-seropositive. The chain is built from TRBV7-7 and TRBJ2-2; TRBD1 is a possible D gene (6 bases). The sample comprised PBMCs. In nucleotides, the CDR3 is TGTGCTAGCAGCCGCGACAGGACCGGGGAGCTGTTTTTT. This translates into CASSRDRTGELFF.